The rows below give T cell receptor beta chains drawn from one sample of a study of control samples from healthy donors and cancer patients. Libraries were prepared by immunoSEQ multiplex PCR; TCRdb keeps only in-frame clonotypes and omits some of them. The sample contains about 120,000 clones, roughly 90% of which appear only once. The sequenced material came from blood. These receptors were collected from a man aged 50-59 years in good health. CDR3s include the opening cysteine and the closing phenylalanine or tryptophan. Fields, in order: clone size, J gene, V gene, D gene, CDR3 DNA, CDR3 protein. A D gene is named only where the DNA matches it firmly. Clone size is shown for a subset of rows, as once, few, many or a class of expanded clone.

>few|TRBJ2-5|TRBV2|TRBD2
TGTGCCAGCAGTGGATCCGGCGGGGGAGAGACCCAGTACTTC
CASSGSGGGETQYF
>.|TRBJ1-2|TRBV24-1|TRBD1
TGTGCCACCAGTGATTCGGTAGGGACAGGCCTTGGGGGAACTAACTATGGCTACACCTTC
CATSDSVGTGLGGTNYGYTF
>.|TRBJ2-2|TRBV3-1/TRBV3-2|.
TGTGCCAGCAGCCAGCAGAACACCGGGGAGCTGTTTTTT
CASSQQNTGELFF
>.|TRBJ2-3|TRBV9|.
TGTGCCAGCAGCGTAGGGCTAGCAGGGGATACGCAGTATTTT
CASSVGLAGDTQYF
>.|TRBJ2-7|TRBV27|TRBD1
TGTGCCAGCAGTTTAAGGGGGACAGGGGATGGCGAGCAGTACTTC
CASSLRGTGDGEQYF
>.|TRBJ2-2|TRBV6-5|.
TGTGCCAGCAGTTCCTCAGGACCCGGGGAGCTGTTTTTT
CASSSSGPGELFF
>.|TRBJ1-2|TRBV5-8|TRBD1
TGTGCCAGCAGCCAGACAGGGGGCGCCGGGATTAACTATGGCTACACCTTC
CASSQTGGAGINYGYTF
>.|TRBJ2-5|TRBV5-1|TRBD1
TGCGCCAGCAGCCTAGACAGGGGGCAGAGGAGGGAGACCCAGTACTTC
CASSLDRGQRRETQYF
>.|TRBJ1-4|TRBV19|.
TGTGCCAGTAGCTGGGGTGCAACTAATGAAAAACTGTTTTTT
CASSWGATNEKLFF
>.|TRBJ1-2|TRBV12-3/TRBV12-4|.
TGTGCCAGCAGTTTTGGCTCTGGTGGCTACACCTTC
CASSFGSGGYTF
>.|TRBJ2-1|TRBV10-3|.
TGTGCCATCAGATCCCGACAGACCGGGGGTTACAATGAGCAGTTCTTC
CAIRSRQTGGYNEQFF
>few|TRBJ2-3|TRBV4-3|.
TGCGCCAGCAGCCAGCTGGGGATCACAGATACGCAGTATTTT
CASSQLGITDTQYF
>once|TRBJ1-2|TRBV6-5|TRBD1
TGTGCCAGCAGGGACTCAGGGGGTAGAAGCTATGGCTACACCTTC
CASRDSGGRSYGYTF
>.|TRBJ2-7|TRBV7-2|.
TGTGCCAGCAGGAGGGGGACCCTAGGCTACGAGCAGTACTTC
CASRRGTLGYEQYF
>.|TRBJ2-5|TRBV20-1|TRBD1
TGCAGTGCTGGACAGGGACAGACCCAGTACTTC
CSAGQGQTQYF
>many|TRBJ2-7|TRBV7-8|TRBD1
TGTGCCAGCAGCTTGCGCCGGGACAGGGACTACGAGCAGTACTTC
CASSLRRDRDYEQYF
>.|TRBJ2-5|TRBV10-3|TRBD1
TGTGCCATCGGACAGGGGTTGACGGAGACCCAGTACTTC
CAIGQGLTETQYF
>few|TRBJ2-2|TRBV5-1|TRBD1
TGCGCCAGCAGCGCCAGGGACAGGGGACGGACCGGGGAGCTGTTTTTT
CASSARDRGRTGELFF
>.|TRBJ1-1|TRBV11-3|.
TGTGCCAGCAGCAGGTCGGGTGGCACTGAAGCTTTCTTT
CASSRSGGTEAFF
>.|TRBJ2-1|TRBV29-1|TRBD1
TGCAGCGCCACGGGACAGGGCAAGTCGACCTACAATGAGCAGTTCTTC
CSATGQGKSTYNEQFF
>.|TRBJ2-2|TRBV5-1|TRBD1
TGCGCCAGCAGTTTTACAGGGGTCACTAACACCGGGGAGCTGTTTTTT
CASSFTGVTNTGELFF
>.|TRBJ1-2|TRBV5-1|.
TGCGCCAGCAGCTTGGACCCAGGGTGGGATGGCTACACCTTC
CASSLDPGWDGYTF
>.|TRBJ1-5|TRBV19|TRBD1
TGTGCCAGTAGTGCCGGGACAGGGGCTTACCAGCCCCAGCATTTT
CASSAGTGAYQPQHF
>.|TRBJ2-5|TRBV10-2|TRBD2
TGCGCCAGCGGACCGAGCGGGGACCTACTCCAAGAGACCCAGTACTTC
CASGPSGDLLQETQYF
>.|TRBJ2-7|TRBV10-1|.
TGCGCCAGCAGTGCCGACAGGCGAAGAGTCTACGAGCAGTACTTC
CASSADRRRVYEQYF
>.|TRBJ2-7|TRBV5-1|.
TGCGCCAGCAGCCGGGGTGGGTTCAGCTCCTACGAGCAGTACTTC
CASSRGGFSSYEQYF
>once|TRBJ1-2|TRBV9|.
TGTGCCAGCAGCGTAGGCCCCCCCGGGGGAGGGAGCGTTGGCTACACCTTC
CASSVGPPGGGSVGYTF
>.|TRBJ2-1|TRBV10-2|.
TGCGCCAGCAAAGGGGGATACAATGAGCAGTTCTTC
CASKGGYNEQFF
>.|TRBJ2-3|TRBV9|TRBD2
TGTGCCAGCAGCGCCCGACTAGCGGGGATGGCAGATACGCAGTATTTT
CASSARLAGMADTQYF
>.|TRBJ1-6|TRBV5-1|.
TGCGCCAGCAGCTTGGAGCTGGCTAATTCACCCCTCCACTTT
CASSLELANSPLHF
>few|TRBJ2-7|TRBV4-2|.
TGTGCCAGCGGGGGCTCCTACGAGCAGTACTTC
CASGGSYEQYF
>.|TRBJ1-6|TRBV2|.
TGTGCCAGCAGCCCGCGGGAGGGGAGCAATTCACCCCTCCACTTT
CASSPREGSNSPLHF
>few|TRBJ2-7|TRBV5-5|.
TGTGCCAGCAGCTTAGGGTCGGCATCTCTCTACGAGCAGTACTTC
CASSLGSASLYEQYF
>.|TRBJ1-5|TRBV7-2|.
TGTGCCAGCAGCTTAAAGGGGGAGCAGCCCCAGCATTTT
CASSLKGEQPQHF
>.|TRBJ2-7|TRBV30|TRBD1
TGTGCCTGGAGCCTTGGGACAGGGTTTAGCGAGCAGTACTTC
CAWSLGTGFSEQYF
>.|TRBJ2-1|TRBV7-9|.
TGTGCCAGCAGCTTGGGATCGAATGAGCAGTTCTTC
CASSLGSNEQFF
>.|TRBJ2-7|TRBV27|.
TGTGCCAGCAGTTGGGCTTACTCCTACGAGCAGTACTTC
CASSWAYSYEQYF
>.|TRBJ2-5|TRBV2|.
TGTGCCAGCCAGGGAGCGGAGACCCAGTACTTC
CASQGAETQYF
>.|TRBJ2-2|TRBV30|TRBD1
TGTGCCGGCACCCCGGACAGGGCCGGGGAGCTGTTTTTT
CAGTPDRAGELFF
>.|TRBJ2-3|TRBV19|.
TGTGCCAGTAGTCCTACAGGGAGAGATACGCAGTATTTT
CASSPTGRDTQYF
>.|TRBJ2-7|TRBV6-1|TRBD1
TGTGCCAGCAGTGAAGCAGGACAGGGGATCCACGAGCAGTACTTC
CASSEAGQGIHEQYF
>.|TRBJ1-2|TRBV7-2|TRBD1
TGTGCCAGCAGCTTAGCCACAGGGGGCGGCTATGGCTACACCTTC
CASSLATGGGYGYTF